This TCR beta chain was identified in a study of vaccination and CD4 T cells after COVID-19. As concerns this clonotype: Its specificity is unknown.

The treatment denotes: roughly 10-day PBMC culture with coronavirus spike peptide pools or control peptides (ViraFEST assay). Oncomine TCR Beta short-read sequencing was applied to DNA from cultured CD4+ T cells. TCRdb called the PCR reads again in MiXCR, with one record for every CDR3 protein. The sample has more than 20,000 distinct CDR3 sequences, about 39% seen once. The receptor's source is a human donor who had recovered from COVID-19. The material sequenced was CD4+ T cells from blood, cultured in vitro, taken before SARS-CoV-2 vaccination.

In DNA form, the CDR3 reads TGTGCCAGCAGCTTAGCATCAGGGGGCTATGGCTACACCTTC. It yields the protein CASSLASGGYGYTF. V is TRBV7-9 and J is TRBJ1-2; 7 bases match TRBD1. CDR1 is SEHNR, CDR2 FQNEAQ, per germline (reference sequence). The CDR3 is 14 residues long. Germline trimming cut 0 bases from V and 4 bases from J; bases unmatched to any gene: 2.